This TCR beta chain was documented in a study of blood T cell repertoires in COVID-19. Study-level information: COVID-19 samples, acute and convalescent, were from the United States, Italy and Spain. T cells, B-cell-depleted T cells, or PBMCs provided the cDNA or gDNA that served as material.

Original processing methods: For nucleated cells, counts were estimated from reference gene primer amplification. Only in-frame clones appear in the TCRdb table, and some are missing; sequencing was by immunoSEQ multiplex PCR. The D gene and trimming were derived from the DNA, and the V and J assignments and clone size from that table. The profile shows tens of thousands of clones, 81% of them singletons. Trimming shortened V by 3 bases and J by 2 bases, and 16 bases separated the two germline ends. The CDR3 is 16 amino acids. CDR1 and CDR2 from the germline V gene are SGDLS and YYNGEE. The clonotype comes from an older man with active or convalescent COVID-19. The chain combines TRBV9 with TRBJ2-3; perhaps TRBD2 as D (5 bases). Sequenced material: peripheral blood. The CDR3 DNA sequence: TGTGCCAGCAGCGCCCATGGCGGGCCAAACACAGATACGCAGTATTTT. The encoded protein is CASSAHGGPNTDTQYF.